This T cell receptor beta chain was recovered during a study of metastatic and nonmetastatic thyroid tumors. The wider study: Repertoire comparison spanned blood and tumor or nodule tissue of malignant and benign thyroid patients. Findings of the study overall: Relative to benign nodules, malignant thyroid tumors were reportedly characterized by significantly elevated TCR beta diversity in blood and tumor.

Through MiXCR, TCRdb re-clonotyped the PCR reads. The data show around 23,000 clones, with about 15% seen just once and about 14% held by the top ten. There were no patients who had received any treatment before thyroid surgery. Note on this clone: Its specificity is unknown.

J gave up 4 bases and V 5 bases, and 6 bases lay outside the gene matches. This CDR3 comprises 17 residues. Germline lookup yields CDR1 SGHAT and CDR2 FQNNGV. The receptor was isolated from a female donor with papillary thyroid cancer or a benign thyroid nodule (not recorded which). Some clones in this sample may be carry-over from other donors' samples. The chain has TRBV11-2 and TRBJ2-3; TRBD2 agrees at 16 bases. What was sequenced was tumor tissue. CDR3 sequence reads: CASSKGLAGGPPDTQYF. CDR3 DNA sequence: TGTGCCAGCAGCAAGGGACTAGCGGGAGGGCCCCCAGATACGCAGTATTTT.